This T cell receptor (beta chain) was captured in a study of early T cells in non-severe SARS-CoV-2 infection. Study findings and constraints: Clonotype matching in VDJdb favored anti-spike CD8 responses and did not capture private and CD4 specificities.

This clonotype was picked up many times. Its antigen remains unknown. Germline V gene lookup returns CDR1 SGHVS and CDR2 FQNEAQ. CDR3 length: 16 residues. V was shortened by 5 bases and J by 0 bases, with 14 bases between the two germline ends. Each CDR3 protein is one row after TCRdb ran MiXCR on the 5' RACE reads. The sample lists approximately 35,000 distinct CDR3 sequences, around 7% seen once, with 4% to 4.5% in the top ten. The rearrangement uses TRBV7-8 and TRBJ2-1; TRBD1 is a possible D gene (6 bases). The origin of this receptor is an adult who was a healthcare worker with PCR-confirmed SARS-CoV-2 infection or an uninfected control (not recorded which). The sequenced sample consisted of whole blood. The CDR3 DNA reads as TGTGCCAGCAGCGCCCACAGGGTTCCCTCCTACAATGAGCAGTTCTTC. The encoded protein is CASSAHRVPSYNEQFF.